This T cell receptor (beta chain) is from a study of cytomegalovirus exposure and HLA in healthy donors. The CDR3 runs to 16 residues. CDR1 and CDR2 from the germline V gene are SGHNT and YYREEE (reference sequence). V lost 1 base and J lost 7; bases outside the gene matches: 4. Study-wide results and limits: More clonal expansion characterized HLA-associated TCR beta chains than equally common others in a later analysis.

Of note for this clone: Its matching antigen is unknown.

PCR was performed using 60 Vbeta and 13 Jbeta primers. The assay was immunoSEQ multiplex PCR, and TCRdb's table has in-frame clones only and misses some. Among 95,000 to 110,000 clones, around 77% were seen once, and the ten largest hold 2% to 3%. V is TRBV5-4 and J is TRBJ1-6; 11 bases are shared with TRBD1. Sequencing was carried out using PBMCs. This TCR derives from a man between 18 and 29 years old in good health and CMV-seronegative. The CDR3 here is CASSLFGTGGNSPLHF. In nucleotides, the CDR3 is TGTGCCAGCAGCTTGTTCGGGACAGGGGGGAATTCACCCCTCCACTTT. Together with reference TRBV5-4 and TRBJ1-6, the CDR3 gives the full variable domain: ETGVTQSPTHLIKTRGQQVTLRCSSQSGHNTVSWYQQALGQGPQFIFQYYREEENGRGNFPPRFSGLQFPNYSSELNVNALELDDSALYLCASSLFGTGGNSPLHFGNGTRLTVT.